The clone carrying this T cell receptor (beta chain) was observed a few times. Its antigen remains unidentified. The CDR3 extends 3 residues past the end of the read, so its final part is completed from the germline J gene. Assay: immunoSEQ multiplex PCR; the TCRdb copy retains only in-frame clones and omits some. This sample includes 50,000 to 55,000 clones with no singletons; its ten biggest clones take up about 1.8%. The CDR3 loop spans 14 amino acids. With 5 bases clipped from V and 1 base from J, the junction kept 5 bases outside the gene matches. Per germline, CDR1 SGHAT and CDR2 FQNNGV. The record originates from a study of T cell clonality in common variable immunodeficiency. Points from the study as a whole: Fewer TCRbeta clones were shared among CVID subjects than controls. T cell subpopulation sequencing would be needed to explain CVID clonality. Compared with healthy controls, CVID subjects showed increased TCRbeta clonality, mostly in about a third.

V and J are TRBV11-2 and TRBJ2-7; TRBD1 aligns across 7 bases. This clonotype was obtained from a person between 18 and 70 years old in good health. The sample taken for sequencing was peripheral blood mononuclear cells. The sequenced CDR3 bases are TGTGCCAGCAGCCACCCGGGACAGTCCTACGAG. This sequence encodes CASSHPGQSYE. In full, the CDR3 reads CASSHPGQSYEQYF.